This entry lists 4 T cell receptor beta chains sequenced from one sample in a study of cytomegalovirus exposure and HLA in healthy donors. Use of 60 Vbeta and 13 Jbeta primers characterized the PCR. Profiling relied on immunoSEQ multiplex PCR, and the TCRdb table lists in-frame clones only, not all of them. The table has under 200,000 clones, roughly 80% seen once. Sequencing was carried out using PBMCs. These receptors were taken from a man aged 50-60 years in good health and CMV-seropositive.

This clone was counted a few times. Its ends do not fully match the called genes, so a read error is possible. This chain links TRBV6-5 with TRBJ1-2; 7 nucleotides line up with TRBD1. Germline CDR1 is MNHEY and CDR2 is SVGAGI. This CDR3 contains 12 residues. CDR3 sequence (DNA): TGTGCCAGCAGTTCCTATTCCGGGACAGCTCACTTC. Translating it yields CASSSYSGTAHF.

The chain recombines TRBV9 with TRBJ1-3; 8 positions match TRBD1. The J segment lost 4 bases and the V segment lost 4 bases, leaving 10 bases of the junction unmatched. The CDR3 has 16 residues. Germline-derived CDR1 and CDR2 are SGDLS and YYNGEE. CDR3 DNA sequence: TGTGCCAGCAGCCCTCCGCGGACAGGGTCCGGAAACACCATATATTTT. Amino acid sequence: CASSPPRTGSGNTIYF. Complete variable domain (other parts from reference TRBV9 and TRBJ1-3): DSGVTQTPKHLITATGQRVTLRCSPRSGDLSVYWYQQSLDQGLQFLIQYYNGEERAKGNILERFSAQQFPDLHSELNLSSLELGDSALYFCASSPPRTGSGNTIYFGEGSWLTVV.

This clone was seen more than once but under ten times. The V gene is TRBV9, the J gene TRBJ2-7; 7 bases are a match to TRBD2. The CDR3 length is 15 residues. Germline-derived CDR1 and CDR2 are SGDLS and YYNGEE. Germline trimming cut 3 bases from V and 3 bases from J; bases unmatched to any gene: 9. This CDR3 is CASSAAGVRDYEQYF. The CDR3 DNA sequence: TGTGCCAGCAGCGCGGCGGGGGTCAGGGACTACGAGCAGTACTTC.

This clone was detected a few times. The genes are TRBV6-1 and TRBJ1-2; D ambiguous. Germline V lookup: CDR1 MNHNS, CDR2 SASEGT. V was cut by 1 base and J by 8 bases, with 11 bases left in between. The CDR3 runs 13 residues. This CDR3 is CASSEGVPGGYTF. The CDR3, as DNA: TGTGCCAGCAGTGAAGGGGTCCCGGGAGGCTACACCTTC.